The source of this T cell receptor (beta chain) is a study of OX40 agonist ivuxolimab in advanced cancers. Study-level background: Patients receiving dose escalation had hepatocellular carcinoma, melanoma, renal cell or head and neck cancer. Checkpoint inhibitors had been given previously to 40% of patients.

A word on this clone: What it binds is unknown.

General study findings and limits: No determination was made of the antigen specificity of the expanded peripheral T cells.

Repertoires were generated with immunoSEQ multiplex PCR, while TCRdb's copy carries only in-frame clones and drops some. Of over 35,000 clones listed, 89% are singletons. The sample in question was CD4+ or CD8+ T cells sorted from blood, obtained in a trial of the OX40 agonist ivuxolimab. The sequence came from an adult with an advanced solid tumor such as melanoma, head and neck, liver or kidney cancer.

CDR3 in amino acids: CASSQMIFGVSYEQYF. The CDR3 DNA reads as TGTGCCAGCAGCCAAATGATTTTCGGGGTCTCCTACGAGCAGTACTTC. The V gene is TRBV9, the J gene TRBJ2-7; a weak D match, TRBD2 (5 bases). CDR3 length equals 16 residues. Germline assignment: CDR1 SGDLS and CDR2 YYNGEE. Trimming cost V 4 bases and J 0 bases, with 17 bases left between them. Combining the CDR3 with reference TRBV9 and TRBJ2-7 gives the whole variable domain DSGVTQTPKHLITATGQRVTLRCSPRSGDLSVYWYQQSLDQGLQFLIQYYNGEERAKGNILERFSAQQFPDLHSELNLSSLELGDSALYFCASSQMIFGVSYEQYFGPGTRLTVT.